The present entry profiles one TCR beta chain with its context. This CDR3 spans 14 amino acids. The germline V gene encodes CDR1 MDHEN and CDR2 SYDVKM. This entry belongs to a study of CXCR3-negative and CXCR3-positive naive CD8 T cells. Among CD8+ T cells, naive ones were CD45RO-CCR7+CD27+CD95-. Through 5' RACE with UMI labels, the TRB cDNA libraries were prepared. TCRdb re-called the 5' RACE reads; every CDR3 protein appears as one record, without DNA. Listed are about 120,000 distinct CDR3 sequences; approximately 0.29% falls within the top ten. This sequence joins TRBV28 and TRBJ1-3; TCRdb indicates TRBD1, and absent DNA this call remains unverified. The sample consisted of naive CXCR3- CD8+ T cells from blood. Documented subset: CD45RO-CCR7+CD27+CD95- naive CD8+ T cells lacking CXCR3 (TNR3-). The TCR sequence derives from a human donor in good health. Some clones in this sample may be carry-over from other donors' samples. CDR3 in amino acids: CASSTGTYANARYF.